This T cell receptor (beta chain) was captured by sequencing in a study of T cells in Graves' hyperthyroidism and ophthalmopathy. TCR beta CDR3 regions were amplified from RNA. In the first-round RT-PCR of the TCR CDR3, the HTBI primer set was used. Each CDR3 protein is one row after TCRdb ran MiXCR on the multiplex PCR reads. This repertoire shows just over 550,000 distinct CDR3 sequences, under 60% found once; its top ten account for nearly 8.5%. Looked up from germline, CDR1 is MNHNS and CDR2 is SASEGT. The germline V and J ends were trimmed by 0 bases and 1 base, with 6 bases remaining between them. The CDR3 spans 14 residues. Study-wide results and limits: Blood also carried most thyroid clonotypes expanded above 0.001.

Comment on this clonotype: Its antigen remains unidentified.

Investigators excluded patients with uncontrolled infection, other autoimmune disease, pregnancy or lactation. The sequence derives from a woman younger than 30 with Graves' hyperthyroidism. The sequenced sample consisted of peripheral blood or thyroid tissue (not recorded which). The chain recombines TRBV6-1 with TRBJ1-1, with D possibly matching TRBD1 (5 bases). The CDR3 DNA reads as TGTGCCAGCAGTGAAGCGAGGGGGAACACTGAAGCTTTCTTT. Translated, it gives CASSEARGNTEAFF.